This T cell receptor beta chain was recovered during a study of graft-versus-host responses after intestinal transplantation. Study-level information: The whole recipient group had anti-thymocyte globulin induction followed by tacrolimus and steroids for roughly three years.

About this clone: Antigen: not known.

With 4 bases removed from V and 4 bases from J, the gap between germline ends came to 13 bases. The CDR3 consists of 14 residues. Germline V gene data show CDR1 as SNHLY and CDR2 as FYNNEI. Only in-frame clones appear in the TCRdb table, and some are missing; sequencing was by immunoSEQ multiplex PCR. The table lists about 100,000 clones, roughly 87% of them singletons. General observations from the study: Peak GvH clone levels in circulation were associated with early post-transplant HvG declines. Among recipient marrow samples, GvH clones were found; some appeared first in ileum or blood. Individuals carrying graft-donor T cell macrochimerism showed high graft-versus-host to host-versus-graft clonal ratios in allografts.

The material sequenced was unstimulated CD4+ T cells sorted from spleen or lymph node cells, taken before intestinal transplant. The chain is built from TRBV2 and TRBJ1-2; a possible D gene is TRBD1 (5 bases). The clonotype originates from a human donor who received an intestinal transplant. For the CDR3, the DNA is TGTGCCAGCAGTGGGCTCTCCGGGGGCTATGGCTACACCTTC. It codes for CASSGLSGGYGYTF.